The present T cell receptor beta chain was sequenced within a study of T cell responses to AZD1222 COVID-19 vaccine. The CDR3 covers 15 residues. Trimming took off 0 bases at V and 6 bases at J, with 14 bases between the two ends. Germline V lookup: CDR1 MGHRA, CDR2 YSYEKL. Libraries were prepared by immunoSEQ multiplex PCR; TCRdb keeps only in-frame clonotypes and omits some of them. The sample includes roughly 49,000 clones, 65% to 85% of them seen just once. The V and J genes are TRBV4-1 and TRBJ2-5; D gene unclear. The starting material was peripheral blood, obtained on day 0 of MenACWY control vaccination. This receptor was taken from an adult in good health. The CDR3 coding sequence is TGCGCCAGCAGCCAAGATACACCCGGATGGAAGACCCAGTACTTC. The encoded protein is CASSQDTPGWKTQYF.